This T cell receptor (beta chain) was recorded in a study of blood T cell repertoires in COVID-19. The germline gives CDR1 MNHEY, CDR2 SVGAGI. CDR3 length: 15 residues. The V and J ends lost 2 bases and 8 bases respectively, with 15 bases between them. Here immunoSEQ multiplex PCR was the method, and the copy in TCRdb shows in-frame clones only, minus some. The data contain about 180,000 clones, 85% of them singletons. Seattle cases were enrolled at active infection and followed longitudinally. This clonotype was sampled from a woman aged 50 to 60 with COVID-19, enrolled during active disease. The chain employs TRBV6-5 and TRBJ1-4; maybe TRBD1 (6 bases). The source material was peripheral blood. CDR3 loop: CASSYAFRGGEKLFF. The CDR3 DNA sequence: TGTGCCAGCAGTTACGCGTTCAGGGGTGGGGAAAAACTGTTTTTT.